These T cell receptor beta chains were read from a single sample in a study of T cell responses to AZD1222 COVID-19 vaccine. Generated by immunoSEQ multiplex PCR, the TCRdb table keeps only in-frame clones and is missing some. In the table there are approximately 170,000 clones, 70% to 90% of which are singletons. The sample consisted of peripheral blood, taken 28 days after the second AZD1222 dose. The receptors here all came from an adult who received the AZD1222 COVID-19 vaccine. Both conserved end residues are part of each CDR3.

J gene,V gene,CDR3 protein
TRBJ2-2,TRBV4-1,CASSPPSVGELFF
TRBJ2-2,TRBV27,CASSTPSGELFF
TRBJ2-7,TRBV2,CASSGVYEQYF
TRBJ2-3,TRBV6-2/TRBV6-3,CASSDWPADTQYF
TRBJ2-7,TRBV6-1,CASRPGQGSSYEQYF
TRBJ2-5,TRBV7-2,CASSRGPQETQYF
TRBJ2-1,TRBV9,CASSGSTIPNNEQFF
TRBJ1-1,TRBV10-3,CAISESTGPAGAFF
TRBJ2-3,TRBV7-9,CASSTVGGLHPTDTQYF
TRBJ2-7,TRBV7-9,CASSLTRGARSFYEQYF
TRBJ1-2,TRBV7-9,CASSLAEVRGHGYTF
TRBJ2-3,TRBV6-5,CATQSRRGTRDTQYF
TRBJ1-4,TRBV29-1,CSVDTGGRKLFF
TRBJ2-5,TRBV29-1,CSLGREGMDQETQYF
TRBJ2-1,TRBV6-2/TRBV6-3,CASSLRQGSDEQFF
TRBJ1-3,TRBV30,CAWSVSRNTIYF
TRBJ2-5,TRBV18,CASSPAGGETQYF
TRBJ1-5,TRBV7-2,CASSPRGGGNQPQHF
TRBJ1-2,TRBV7-2,CASSKRTGDNYGYTF
TRBJ2-1,TRBV7-6,CASSASGGSYNEQFF
TRBJ2-1,TRBV14,CASSPAFYLAGSYNEQFF
TRBJ2-3,TRBV6-1,CASSEVPTDTQYF
TRBJ1-1,TRBV4-1,CASSQDGRVRAEAFF